The next 31 T cell receptor beta chains were all read from a single sample in a study of T cells in Graves' hyperthyroidism and ophthalmopathy. TCR beta CDR3 sequences were amplified from RNA transcripts. Carried out on the TCR CDR3, a first-round RT-PCR used the HTBI primer set. Using its own MiXCR run on the multiplex PCR reads, TCRdb lists one record per CDR3 protein. The sample has about 400,000 distinct CDR3 sequences; roughly 13% are singletons. Sequencing used blood. The source is a woman between 18 and 30 years old with Graves' hyperthyroidism.

The chain links TRBV29-1 to TRBJ2-7; D gene ambiguous. This CDR3 spans 13 amino acids. Germline V gene sequence: CDR1 SQVTM, CDR2 ANQGSEA. V lost 6 bases and J 2 bases, leaving 14 bases between the germline ends. For the CDR3, the DNA is TGCAGCGTGTCGGACGGCTTGACCTACGAGCAGTACTTC. This gives the protein CSVSDGLTYEQYF.

This clonotype was observed many times. The chain has TRBV24-1 and TRBJ2-1; D could derive from TRBD1 or TRBD2 (5 bases each). The V end lost 3 bases, the J end lost 8 bases, and 19 bases lay between the germline ends. Germline values: CDR1 KGHDR, CDR2 SFDVKD. CDR3 length: 16 residues. In DNA, the CDR3 is TGTGCCACCAGTGATCCTCCTGACAGAGGGTTCGATGAGCAGTTCTTC. Protein: CATSDPPDRGFDEQFF.

This clonotype was found many times. The genes are TRBV28 and TRBJ2-2, with 8 bases lining up with TRBD1. Trimming removed 5 bases from V and 5 bases from J; junction bases left unmatched: 13. The V gene's germline CDR1 is MDHEN and CDR2 SYDVKM. The CDR3 extends over 17 amino acids. In DNA form, the CDR3 reads TGTGCCAGCAGTACACCCGCAGGCAGGGGGCCTACCGGGGAGCTGTTTTTT. It translates to CASSTPAGRGPTGELFF. The full variable domain, in which reference TRBV28 and TRBJ2-2 provide the parts outside the CDR3, is DVKVTQSSRYLVKRTGEKVFLECVQDMDHENMFWYRQDPGLGLRLIYFSYDVKMKEKGDIPEGYSVSREKKERFSLILESASTNQTSMYLCASSTPAGRGPTGELFFGEGSRLTVL.

This clonotype was observed at least ten times. The CDR3 region has the DNA TGTGCCAGCAGTTCACCCGGGACAGGGCTAAGGGGCTCCTACAATGAGCAGTTCTTC. This sequence encodes CASSSPGTGLRGSYNEQFF. The J gene is TRBJ2-1, the V gene TRBV12-3 or TRBV12-4; 9 bases match TRBD1. The CDR3 is 19 amino acids. Trimming took 4 bases from V and 0 from J; bases not matched to a gene: 13.

This clonotype has just a few counts. The chain combines TRBV11-3 with TRBJ2-1, with 13 bases that match TRBD2. Germline V gene data show CDR1 as SGHNT and CDR2 as YENEEA. The CDR3 consists of 17 residues. The junction had 5 bases not matched to a gene; V was cut back by 3 bases and J by 3 bases. CDR3 residues: CASSFGLAGVYYNEQFF. The CDR3 nucleotides read TGTGCCAGCAGCTTCGGACTAGCGGGAGTTTACTACAATGAGCAGTTCTTC.

The chain links TRBV7-9 to TRBJ2-1, with TRBD2 identical over 8 bases. The CDR3 is 14 amino acids. Germline-derived CDR1 and CDR2 are SEHNR and FQNEAQ (reference sequence). Trimming cost V 9 bases and J 7 bases; bases outside gene matches: 11. For the CDR3, the DNA is TGTGCCAGTAGTATGTCGGGAGGGCGGAATGAGCAGTTCTTC. Amino acids: CASSMSGGRNEQFF. The entire variable domain, with the rest obtained from reference TRBV7-9 and TRBJ2-1, is as follows: DTGVSQNPRHKITKRGQNVTFRCDPISEHNRLYWYRQTLGQGPEFLTYFQNEAQLEKSRLLSDRFSAERPKGSFSTLEIQRTEQGDSAMYLCASSMSGGRNEQFFGPGTRLTVL.

This clonotype occurred a few times. The chain links TRBV5-1 to TRBJ2-5; possibly TRBD1 for D (6 bases). CDR1 is SGHRS, CDR2 YFSETQ, per germline. There are 14 residues in the CDR3. Trimming took 5 bases from V and 3 from J, leaving 14 bases between them. The CDR3 protein is CASSGGHQKETQYF. The DNA of the CDR3 is TGCGCCAGCAGTGGGGGACATCAGAAAGAGACCCAGTACTTC.

This clonotype has a count of ten or more. The V and J genes are TRBV7-2 and TRBJ2-7; D possibly matches TRBD1 or TRBD2 (5 bases each). V lost 8 bases and J 0 bases, leaving 11 bases between the germline ends. Germline lookup yields CDR1 SGHTA and CDR2 FQGNSA. The CDR3 extends over 13 amino acids. CDR3 DNA sequence: TGTGCCAGCGAGGGGCAGGGCTCCTACGAGCAGTACTTC. Its protein is CASEGQGSYEQYF.

The V gene is TRBV5-1, the J gene TRBJ1-1; D is possibly TRBD1 (6 bases). Germline values: CDR1 SGHRS, CDR2 YFSETQ. The CDR3 runs to 15 residues. V was shortened by 4 bases and J by 1 base, with 14 bases between the two germline ends. CDR3 protein: CASSPPGGGNTEAFF. CDR3 sequence (DNA): TGCGCCAGCAGCCCACCGGGGGGCGGGAACACTGAAGCTTTCTTT. Full variable domain (outside the CDR3, taken from reference TRBV5-1 and TRBJ1-1): KAGVTQTPRYLIKTRGQQVTLSCSPISGHRSVSWYQQTPGQGLQFLFEYFSETQRNKGNFPGRFSGRQFSNSRSEMNVSTLELGDSALYLCASSPPGGGNTEAFFGQGTRLTVV.

This clonotype was counted only a few times. This chain uses TRBV7-3 with TRBJ2-7, with 8 nucleotides matching TRBD1. CDR3 size: 19 residues. Germline trimming cut 0 bases from V and 5 bases from J; bases unmatched to any gene: 18. Germline CDR1 reads SGHTA; CDR2 reads FQGTGA. Written as DNA, the CDR3 is TGTGCCAGCAGCTTAACGTCTAGTTTGAGGACAGGGAGTTTGGACGAGCAGTACTTC. Encoded protein: CASSLTSSLRTGSLDEQYF. The variable domain in full, completed from reference TRBV7-3 and TRBJ2-7, reads GAGVSQTPSNKVTEKGKYVELRCDPISGHTALYWYRQSLGQGPEFLIYFQGTGAADDSGLPNDRFFAVRPEGSVSTLKIQRTERGDSAVYLCASSLTSSLRTGSLDEQYFGPGTRLTVT.

This clonotype has at least ten counts. This chain joins TRBV28 and TRBJ1-2; D gene ambiguous. The CDR3 is made up of 14 amino acids. CDR1 and CDR2 from the germline V gene are MDHEN and SYDVKM. V lost 3 bases, J lost 0 bases, and 8 bases lay in between. This CDR3 is CASSLQQANYGYTF. Written as DNA, the CDR3 is TGTGCCAGCAGTTTGCAACAAGCTAACTATGGCTACACCTTC.

A remark on this clonotype: With a much larger clone just one base away, this may be a read error. The chain links TRBV7-2 to TRBJ2-1; a weak D match, TRBD2 (5 bases). CDR1 SGHTA and CDR2 FQGNSA come from the germline V gene. The V gene lost 1 base and the J gene lost 15 bases, with 10 bases spanning the gap. This CDR3 is 11 amino acids long. CDR3: CASSLGGHLFF. CDR3 bases: TGTGCCAGCAGCTTAGGCGGGCATCTGTTCTTC.

This clonotype was seen repeatedly, ten times or more. CDR3 nucleotide sequence: TGTGCCAGCAGCGAGAGAGGCTTGGGGACTGAAGCTTTCTTT. Protein sequence: CASSERGLGTEAFF. The rearrangement joins TRBV7-2 to TRBJ1-1; no firm D call. The CDR3 is 14 residues long. Trimming shortened V by 5 bases and J by 5 bases, and 15 bases separated the two germline ends. Germline CDR1 and CDR2: SGHTA and FQGNSA.

This clonotype showed up many times. The chain combines TRBV2 with TRBJ2-3; 8 bases map to TRBD2. CDR3 length: 14 amino acids. Germline loops: CDR1 SNHLY, CDR2 FYNNEI. J lost 6 bases, V lost 9 bases, and 11 bases had no gene match. This CDR3 reads CASRRAGAGDTQYF. As DNA, the CDR3 is TGTGCCAGTCGAAGAGCGGGAGCTGGGGATACGCAGTATTTT.

The rearrangement uses TRBV5-1 and TRBJ2-3; 7 nucleotides align to TRBD2. The germline V gene encodes CDR1 SGHRS and CDR2 YFSETQ. CDR3 length: 17 amino acids. V trimming: 3 bases; J trimming: 2 bases; junction bases outside the gene matches: 12. CDR3 DNA sequence: TGCGCCAGCAGCTGGGGATCACGGGAGGCCCACACAGATACGCAGTATTTT. Its translation is CASSWGSREAHTDTQYF. The full variable domain, its missing parts supplied by reference TRBV5-1 and TRBJ2-3, is KAGVTQTPRYLIKTRGQQVTLSCSPISGHRSVSWYQQTPGQGLQFLFEYFSETQRNKGNFPGRFSGRQFSNSRSEMNVSTLELGDSALYLCASSWGSREAHTDTQYFGPGTRLTVL.

This clonotype has a count of ten or more. The CDR3 DNA reads as TGTGCCAGCAGCCCGGGACAGATGATTCGCTACGAGCAGTACTTC. Translated: CASSPGQMIRYEQYF. V is TRBV11-2 and J is TRBJ2-7; 7 nucleotides match TRBD1. The CDR3 runs to 15 residues. Losses at the gene ends were 5 bases for V and 3 bases for J; bases not matched to a gene: 10. The V gene's germline CDR1 is SGHAT and CDR2 FQNNGV.

This clonotype was recorded many times. V usage is TRBV10-2 and J usage is TRBJ2-1; 7 bases fit TRBD2. The trim removed 6 bases at V and 0 bases at J, leaving 11 bases unmatched. The CDR3 contains 17 residues. Germline V CDR1 and CDR2: WSHSY, SAAADI. The CDR3 protein is CASSKLAIQSSYNEQFF. The CDR3 coding sequence is TGCGCCAGCAGCAAACTAGCGATACAAAGCTCCTACAATGAGCAGTTCTTC.

The sample holds a few counts of this clonotype. The CDR3 sequence: CASSLGRGTQYF. The CDR3 nucleotides are TGTGCCAGCAGTTTGGGCCGGGGGACCCAGTACTTC. The rearrangement links TRBV12-3 or TRBV12-4 to TRBJ2-5, with a possible D match to TRBD2 (5 bases). Trimming took 3 bases from V and 7 from J, leaving 9 bases between them. The CDR3 sequence is 12 residues long.

This clonotype was recorded at least ten times. The chain is built from TRBV12-3 or TRBV12-4 and TRBJ2-7, with 9 bases that match TRBD1. Trimming removed 5 bases from V and 4 bases from J; junction bases left unmatched: 3. This CDR3 contains 13 residues. CDR3 nucleotides: TGTGCCAGCAGTGAGGACAGGGGTTACGAGCAGTACTTC. This translates into CASSEDRGYEQYF.

This clonotype was seen ten or more times. The chain joins TRBV29-1 to TRBJ1-2; TRBD1 is a possible D gene (5 bases). Trimming took 0 bases from V and 6 from J, leaving 8 bases between them. The germline V gene encodes CDR1 SQVTM and CDR2 ANQGSEA. The CDR3 has 12 amino acids. In DNA form, the CDR3 reads TGCAGCGTTGAAGATCCGGGGGATGGCTACACCTTC. It yields the protein CSVEDPGDGYTF.

Ten or more counts support this clonotype. V is TRBV3-1 and J is TRBJ1-1; D remains unclear. Germline lookup yields CDR1 LGHDT and CDR2 YNNKEL (reference sequence). This CDR3 has 16 residues. With 2 bases removed from V and 1 base from J, the gap between germline ends came to 14 bases. This CDR3 is CASSQYFSNRNTEAFF. The CDR3 nucleotides are TGTGCCAGCAGCCAATATTTTTCTAACCGGAACACTGAAGCTTTCTTT.

This clonotype was detected ten times or more. This rearrangement joins TRBV5-1 to TRBJ2-1; the match to TRBD2 covers 10 bases. There are 16 residues in the CDR3. With 4 bases clipped from V and 6 bases from J, the junction kept 10 bases outside the gene matches. The V gene's germline CDR1 is SGHRS and CDR2 YFSETQ. The CDR3 DNA is TGCGCCAGCAGCGGGCGAAGCGGGAGGGCCGTCAATGAGCAGTTCTTC. Translated, it gives CASSGRSGRAVNEQFF.

This clonotype was recorded at least ten times. The chain joins TRBV6-1 to TRBJ1-2; 9 bases are shared with TRBD1. Germline V gene data show CDR1 as MNHNS and CDR2 as SASEGT. The V and J ends lost 6 bases and 6 bases, in that order; junction bases with no gene match: 8. The CDR3 loop spans 14 amino acids. The CDR3 DNA is TGTGCCAGCAGCGCCGGGACAGGGTTCAATGGCTACACCTTC. It yields the protein CASSAGTGFNGYTF.

This clonotype was counted at least ten times. The genes are TRBV11-2 and TRBJ1-1, with a weak D call TRBD1 (5 bases). The ends were cut back, 3 bases at V and 5 bases at J, with 13 bases in the middle. The CDR3 loop spans 14 amino acids. The germline V gene has CDR1 SGHAT and CDR2 FQNNGV. The CDR3 bases are TGTGCCAGCAGCTTTGGGGGGAGTGGGACTGAAGCTTTCTTT. It translates to CASSFGGSGTEAFF.

This clonotype has a count of ten or more. V and J are TRBV5-4 and TRBJ2-7; possibly TRBD2 for D (6 bases). Germline CDR1 is SGHNT and CDR2 is YYREEE (reference sequence). V was pared by 6 bases and J by 7 bases, with 17 bases between. This CDR3 is 13 amino acids long. CDR3 sequence reads: CASTPYTGGEQYF. The CDR3 nucleotides are TGTGCCAGCACGCCTTACACTGGAGGGGAGCAGTACTTC.

This clonotype was seen many times. This chain connects TRBV11-2 to TRBJ2-5, with TRBD2 matching over 9 bases. The CDR3 totals 16 residues. Germline assignment: CDR1 SGHAT and CDR2 FQNNGV. J gave up 0 bases and V 6 bases, and 8 bases lay outside the gene matches. CDR3 region: CASSIAGVSYQETQYF. The DNA of the CDR3 is TGTGCCAGCAGTATAGCGGGAGTATCCTACCAAGAGACCCAGTACTTC.

Turning to this clonotype: This clone may be a read error of a much larger clone one base away. Without the conserved terminal phenylalanine or tryptophan, this CDR3 likely stems from a read error. The chain recombines TRBV18 with TRBJ1-3, with D hard to call. Germline V lookup: CDR1 KGHSH, CDR2 LQKENI. This CDR3 is 15 amino acids long. Trimming shortened V by 2 bases and J by 1 base, and 9 bases separated the two germline ends. CDR3 in DNA: TGTGCCAGCTCACCAGGGGTAGGATCTGGAAACACCATATATCTT. This gives the protein CASSPGVGSGNTIYL.

This clonotype has ten or more counts. V and J are TRBV20-1 and TRBJ1-2, with a tentative D call TRBD1 (6 bases). The CDR3 consists of 11 residues. V dropped 5 bases and J dropped 8 bases, with 12 bases sitting between them. The V gene's germline CDR1 is DFQATT and CDR2 SNEGSKA (reference sequence). In DNA form, the CDR3 reads TGCAGTGCTGTTAACAGGGCCGGCTACACCTTC. This codes for CSAVNRAGYTF.

This clonotype showed up many times. J is TRBJ1-6 and V is TRBV12-3 or TRBV12-4; perhaps TRBD1 as D (6 bases). Trimming left V 3 bases short and J 6 bases short, with 9 bases between. This CDR3 is 14 amino acids long. CDR3 DNA sequence: TGTGCCAGCAGTTTGGGGGCTCCTAATTCACCCCTCCACTTT. Translating it yields CASSLGAPNSPLHF.

At least ten counts were recorded for this clonotype. The V call is TRBV20-1, the J call TRBJ2-1; D might be TRBD2 (5 bases). The germline V gene encodes CDR1 DFQATT and CDR2 SNEGSKA (reference sequence). Trimming stripped 7 bases from V and 4 bases from J, with 20 bases between. The CDR3 covers 15 residues. The CDR3 bases are TGCAGTGTCGGGCAGCGGATGACATATTACAATGAGCAGTTCTTC. It specifies CSVGQRMTYYNEQFF.

This clonotype appeared many times. The chain couples TRBV11-2 to TRBJ2-7, with D possibly matching TRBD1 (5 bases). V was pared by 5 bases and J by 4 bases, with 12 bases between. The CDR3 loop spans 13 amino acids. CDR1 is SGHAT and CDR2 is FQNNGV in the germline V gene. The CDR3 sequence is CASSPRQTYEQYF. CDR3 sequence (DNA): TGTGCCAGCAGCCCCAGACAGACATACGAGCAGTACTTC.